Below are 32 T cell receptor beta chains sequenced from a single sample in a study of cytomegalovirus exposure and HLA in healthy donors. The primer mix had 60 Vbeta and 13 Jbeta primers. The repertoire was sequenced with immunoSEQ multiplex PCR; TCRdb's copy has only in-frame clones and lacks some. The sample shows about 190,000 clones, more than 75% of them seen only once. The sample consisted of PBMCs. These receptors originate from a woman between 50 and 59 years old in good health and CMV-seronegative.

The rearrangement uses TRBV7-2 and TRBJ1-2; D is perhaps TRBD1 (6 bases). Germline V lookup: CDR1 SGHTA, CDR2 FQGNSA. V was cut by 4 bases and J by 1 base, with 19 bases left in between. The CDR3 spans 17 residues. DNA of the CDR3: TGTGCCAGCAGCTCGGACAGTTGGACAAAGGGTAACTATGGCTACACCTTC. The encoded protein is CASSSDSWTKGNYGYTF.

A word on this clone: One end of the junction varies from germline; a read error may be responsible. The chain carries TRBV29-1 and TRBJ2-6, with 7 positions matching TRBD1. Germline CDR1 SQVTM, CDR2 ANQGSEA. The CDR3 is 15 amino acids. The CDR3 coding sequence is TGCAGCGTAGAAGATGGGACAGCTGGGGCCAACGTCCTGACTTTC. Protein: CSVEDGTAGANVLTF.

This clone was observed a few times. The chain employs TRBV6-1 and TRBJ1-1; no firm D call. The CDR3 is 14 residues long. CDR1 and CDR2 from the germline V gene are MNHNS and SASEGT. V lost 4 bases and J lost 1, with 10 bases in between. The CDR3 nucleotides read TGTGCCAGCAGTGCCGGTGCATCGAACACTGAAGCTTTCTTT. Amino acid sequence: CASSAGASNTEAFF.

The rearrangement uses TRBV6-1 and TRBJ2-5; D possibly corresponds to TRBD1 (6 bases). Germline V lookup: CDR1 MNHNS, CDR2 SASEGT. The CDR3 covers 15 residues. Trimming took off 4 bases at V and 0 bases at J, with 12 bases between the two ends. The chain's CDR3 is CASSVPRDNQETQYF. CDR3 sequence (DNA): TGTGCCAGCAGTGTACCCAGGGACAACCAAGAGACCCAGTACTTC.

This chain joins TRBV4-3 and TRBJ1-2; 7 bases are a match to TRBD1. The CDR3 loop spans 15 amino acids. J gave up 5 bases and V 3 bases, and 9 bases lay outside the gene matches. The germline gives CDR1 LGHNA, CDR2 YSLEER. This CDR3 reads CASSQEKGAHYGYTF. The CDR3 DNA reads as TGCGCCAGCAGCCAGGAAAAGGGGGCGCATTATGGCTACACCTTC.

Remarks on this clone: The junction differs from germline at one of its ends, possibly a read error. The chain links TRBV7-7 to TRBJ2-6; the match to TRBD2 covers 11 bases. The CDR3 is 18 residues long. The germline V gene encodes CDR1 SSHAT and CDR2 FNYEAQ (reference sequence). CDR3 sequence reads: CASSTGLAGYSGANVLTF. The CDR3 DNA reads as TGTGCTAGCAGCACAGGACTAGCGGGTTACTCTGGGGCCAACGTCCTGACTTTC.

V gene TRBV25-1 combines with J gene TRBJ1-2; maybe TRBD1 (5 bases). The CDR3 covers 15 residues. The V end lost 4 bases, the J end lost 8 bases, and 20 bases lay between the germline ends. Germline CDR1 MGHDK, CDR2 SYGVNS. CDR3 sequence reads: CASSGLRGSSAGYTF. CDR3 sequence (DNA): TGTGCCAGCAGTGGCCTTAGGGGATCCTCCGCCGGCTACACCTTC.

The J gene is TRBJ1-2, the V gene TRBV5-8; D possibly corresponds to TRBD1 (5 bases). Germline CDR1 SGHTS, CDR2 YDEGEE. The CDR3 has 12 residues. The ends were cut back, 5 bases at V and 2 bases at J, with 7 bases in the middle. CDR3 sequence: CASRGLNYGYTF. The CDR3 DNA reads TGTGCCAGCAGGGGGCTCAACTATGGCTACACCTTC.

A remark on this clone: The junction differs from germline at one of its ends, possibly a read error. The chain recombines TRBV2 with TRBJ2-2; 9 bases are a match to TRBD2. The CDR3 has 15 residues. Germline values: CDR1 SNHLY, CDR2 FYNNEI. The CDR3 here is CASREGGGGTGELFF. CDR3 nucleotides: TGTGCCAGCAGGGAAGGCGGGGGGGGCACCGGGGAGCTGTTTTTT.

The V and J genes are TRBV11-2 and TRBJ1-4; 12 nucleotides align to TRBD1. CDR1 and CDR2 from the germline V gene are SGHAT and FQNNGV. Trimming at V came to 2 bases and at J to 6 bases, leaving 7 bases not matched to a gene. CDR3 size: 17 residues. The CDR3 DNA follows: TGTGCCAGCAGCTTATTAGGGACAGGGGGCGGCGATGAAAAACTGTTTTTT. It codes for CASSLLGTGGGDEKLFF. The variable domain in full, completed from reference TRBV11-2 and TRBJ1-4, reads EAGVAQSPRYKIIEKRQSVAFWCNPISGHATLYWYQQILGQGPKLLIQFQNNGVVDDSQLPKDRFSAERLKGVDSTLKIQPAKLEDSAVYLCASSLLGTGGGDEKLFFGSGTQLSVL.

V and J are TRBV2 and TRBJ2-5, with 12 bases that match TRBD2. CDR3 size: 16 residues. Germline CDR1 is SNHLY and CDR2 is FYNNEI. The V and J ends lost 4 bases and 7 bases, in that order; junction bases with no gene match: 10. The CDR3 nucleotides read TGTGCCAGCAGTGTGAAACTAGCGGGGGGCGGCGGGACCCAGTACTTC. Translating gives CASSVKLAGGGGTQYF.

Only one count was recorded for this clone. J is TRBJ2-3 and V is TRBV7-3; D possibly corresponds to TRBD2 (6 bases). CDR3 length: 14 amino acids. Germline V lookup: CDR1 SGHTA, CDR2 FQGTGA. Trimming took 2 bases from V and 2 from J, leaving 8 bases between them. CDR3 in amino acids: CASSLGTPTDTQYF. CDR3 bases: TGTGCCAGCAGCTTAGGGACTCCCACAGATACGCAGTATTTT.

This clone has only a few counts. The V and J genes are TRBV5-6 and TRBJ2-7; 11 bases line up with TRBD1. V dropped 3 bases and J dropped 3; count of bases not matched to a gene: 5. CDR1 SGHDT and CDR2 YYEEEE come from the germline V gene. The CDR3 runs 15 residues. The CDR3 DNA is TGTGCCAGCAGCTACTCCGGGACAGGGGGCTACGAGCAGTACTTC. As protein: CASSYSGTGGYEQYF.

The J gene is TRBJ1-3, the V gene TRBV5-1, with D possibly TRBD1 on 6 matching bases. V was cut by 5 bases and J by 4 bases, with 10 bases left in between. Germline V lookup: CDR1 SGHRS, CDR2 YFSETQ. CDR3 length: 13 amino acids. CDR3 amino acids: CASRQGDGNTIYF. The CDR3 nucleotides read TGCGCCAGCAGACAGGGTGACGGAAACACCATATATTTT.

A note on this clone: Other DNA sequences within the sample encode an identical CDR3. J is TRBJ1-2 and V is TRBV9; D gene uncertain. This CDR3 comprises 15 residues. Trimming removed 0 bases from V and 0 bases from J, with 9 bases in between. Germline CDR1 reads SGDLS; CDR2 reads YYNGEE. DNA for the CDR3: TGTGCCAGCAGCGTAGGTGGAGGCGCTAACTATGGCTACACCTTC. This codes for CASSVGGGANYGYTF.

This clone was detected only a few times. This chain joins TRBV5-1 and TRBJ2-5; tentative D call: TRBD1 (5 bases). The CDR3 loop spans 14 amino acids. Germline lookup yields CDR1 SGHRS and CDR2 YFSETQ. V lost 4 bases, J lost 2 bases, and 12 bases lay in between. CDR3: CASSQTASQETQYF. Here the CDR3 DNA reads TGCGCCAGCAGCCAGACAGCGTCTCAAGAGACCCAGTACTTC.

This clone was picked up one time. The chain combines TRBV15 with TRBJ1-5, with D perhaps matching TRBD1 (5 bases). The germline V and J ends were trimmed by 5 bases and 4 bases, with 15 bases remaining between them. CDR3 size: 15 residues. The germline V gene encodes CDR1 LNHNV and CDR2 YYDKDF (reference sequence). CDR3 DNA: TGTGCCACCAGCGAAAGGCGGGGGGGGAATCAGCCCCAGCATTTT. Translated: CATSERRGGNQPQHF.

This clone was recorded a few times. This sequence joins TRBV4-3 and TRBJ1-1; no firm D call. The germline V and J ends were trimmed by 4 bases and 1 base, with 19 bases remaining between them. Germline CDR1 reads LGHNA; CDR2 reads YSLEER. CDR3 size: 17 residues. CDR3 amino acids: CASSRERVGRWNTEAFF. CDR3 DNA: TGCGCCAGCAGCCGAGAGAGGGTCGGTCGGTGGAACACTGAAGCTTTCTTT.

J is TRBJ1-3 and V is TRBV19; TRBD1 might be the D (6 bases). The CDR3 length is 18 residues. V lost 5 bases and J lost 4, with 24 bases in between. The germline V gene encodes CDR1 LNHDA and CDR2 SQIVND (reference sequence). The CDR3 region has the DNA TGTGCCAGTAGTGCCCAGGGGCTCCCAATCGCGCGCGGAAACACCATATATTTT. Amino acid sequence: CASSAQGLPIARGNTIYF. The full variable domain, completed using reference TRBV19 and TRBJ1-3, is DGGITQSPKYLFRKEGQNVTLSCEQNLNHDAMYWYRQDPGQGLRLIYYSQIVNDFQKGDIAEGYSVSREKKESFPLTVTSAQKNPTAFYLCASSAQGLPIARGNTIYFGEGSWLTVV.

The V gene is TRBV6-5, the J gene TRBJ1-5; 9 nucleotides match TRBD1. V dropped 5 bases and J dropped 6; count of bases not matched to a gene: 5. There are 14 residues in the CDR3. In germline, CDR1 is MNHEY, CDR2 SVGAGI. The CDR3 nucleotides are TGTGCCAGCAGTACAGGGGGCAGGACTCAGCCCCAGCATTTT. Protein product: CASSTGGRTQPQHF.

The gene calls are TRBV7-2 and TRBJ1-1; D is unresolved. This CDR3 comprises 15 residues. Germline loops: CDR1 SGHTA, CDR2 FQGNSA. Trimming cost V 1 base and J 7 bases, with 16 bases left between them. CDR3 protein: CASSLVHRPLNEAFF. CDR3 DNA sequence: TGTGCCAGCAGCTTAGTACACAGACCCCTAAATGAAGCTTTCTTT. Together with reference TRBV7-2 and TRBJ1-1, the CDR3 gives the full variable domain: GAGVSQSPSNKVTEKGKDVELRCDPISGHTALYWYRQSLGQGLEFLIYFQGNSAPDKSGLPSDRFSAERTGGSVSTLTIQRTQQEDSAVYLCASSLVHRPLNEAFFGQGTRLTVV.

The V gene is TRBV5-1, the J gene TRBJ2-7, with 7 bases matching TRBD2. Looked up from germline, CDR1 is SGHRS and CDR2 is YFSETQ. The V segment lost 0 bases and the J segment 3 bases; nucleotides outside the gene matches: 6. The CDR3 loop spans 15 amino acids. CDR3 residues: CASSLAPSGDYEQYF. DNA of the CDR3: TGCGCCAGCAGCTTGGCGCCTAGCGGAGACTACGAGCAGTACTTC.

Here the CDR3 DNA reads TGCAGCGTTGAGTGGGGGACTGATGGCTACACCTTC. Protein: CSVEWGTDGYTF. This chain links TRBV29-1 with TRBJ1-2, with D perhaps matching TRBD1 (5 bases). The CDR3 contains 12 residues. V lost 3 bases and J lost 6, with 11 bases in between. CDR1 and CDR2 from the germline V gene are SQVTM and ANQGSEA.

V and J are TRBV7-2 and TRBJ2-5; no firm D call. Between the trimmed V and J ends, which lost 0 bases and 2 bases, there was a span of 4 bases. Germline V CDR1 and CDR2: SGHTA, FQGNSA. The CDR3 is made up of 13 amino acids. This CDR3 is CASSLAFQETQYF. Written as DNA, the CDR3 is TGTGCCAGCAGCTTAGCCTTTCAAGAGACCCAGTACTTC.

The chain carries TRBV29-1 and TRBJ2-5; 7 positions match TRBD2. Germline trimming cut 8 bases from V and 4 bases from J; bases unmatched to any gene: 10. Germline V gene sequence: CDR1 SQVTM, CDR2 ANQGSEA. This CDR3 is built from 13 residues. Written as DNA, the CDR3 is TGCAGCTCCCGCGGGGGTTCACGAGAGACCCAGTACTTC. Residues: CSSRGGSRETQYF. The entire variable domain, with the rest obtained from reference TRBV29-1 and TRBJ2-5, is as follows: SAVISQKPSRDICQRGTSLTIQCQVDSQVTMMFWYRQQPGQSLTLIATANQGSEATYESGFVIDKFPISRPNLTFSTLTVSNMSPEDSSIYLCSSRGGSRETQYFGPGTRLLVL.

The chain links TRBV4-3 to TRBJ1-2, with 8 bases identical to TRBD1. V trimming: 1 base; J trimming: 8 bases; junction bases outside the gene matches: 9. From germline, CDR1 is LGHNA and CDR2 YSLEER. The CDR3 has 15 residues. The chain's CDR3 is CASSQAGQGMRGYTF. CDR3 nucleotides: TGCGCCAGCAGCCAAGCTGGACAGGGAATGAGAGGCTACACCTTC.

V and J are TRBV5-4 and TRBJ2-1; D gene unclear. Germline V gene data show CDR1 as SGHNT and CDR2 as YYREEE (reference sequence). Trimming stripped 0 bases from V and 5 bases from J, with 6 bases between. This CDR3 is 13 amino acids long. Here the CDR3 reads CASSLDPDNEQFF. CDR3 nucleotide sequence: TGTGCCAGCAGCTTGGATCCAGACAATGAGCAGTTCTTC.

This chain uses TRBV10-3 with TRBJ2-2, with TRBD2 identical over 9 bases. J gave up 6 bases and V 0 bases, and 14 bases lay outside the gene matches. The CDR3 runs 19 residues. Per the germline V gene, CDR1 is ENHRY and CDR2 is SYGVKD. CDR3 in DNA: TGTGCCATCAGTGAGTCGATTGGGACTAGCTTTTCAGGGGCCGGGGAGCTGTTTTTT. Translating it yields CAISESIGTSFSGAGELFF.

The gene calls are TRBV15 and TRBJ2-1; 12 bases line up with TRBD1. The germline V gene has CDR1 LNHNV and CDR2 YYDKDF (reference sequence). After removal of 2 bases from V and 7 bases from J, the junction contained 6 bases not matched to a gene. This CDR3 spans 16 amino acids. The DNA for the CDR3 is TGTGCCACCAGCAGAATGGGGGGACAGGGGGCGAATGAGCAGTTCTTC. It is translated as CATSRMGGQGANEQFF.

The J gene is TRBJ1-1, the V gene TRBV5-1, with D tentatively TRBD1 (5 bases). CDR1 and CDR2 from the germline V gene are SGHRS and YFSETQ. The CDR3 runs 15 residues. V lost 5 bases to trimming and J lost 7 bases, with 21 bases between them. The CDR3 bases are TGCGCCAGCAGGCGAAGCCAGGGTAACGTATATGAAGCTTTCTTT. Translating gives CASRRSQGNVYEAFF.

The chain is built from TRBV28 and TRBJ1-1, with 10 bases aligning to TRBD1. V was pared by 7 bases and J by 5 bases, with 13 bases of the junction left unmatched. This CDR3 spans 16 amino acids. Germline V gene sequence: CDR1 MDHEN, CDR2 SYDVKM. CDR3 sequence: CASIRDRGGGGTEAFF. As DNA, the CDR3 is TGTGCCAGCATTCGGGACAGGGGAGGGGGAGGAACTGAAGCTTTCTTT.

The chain recombines TRBV4-1 with TRBJ2-1; 7 bases match TRBD1. Germline loops: CDR1 MGHRA, CDR2 YSYEKL. The CDR3 contains 16 residues. The V and J ends lost 3 bases and 7 bases, in that order; junction bases with no gene match: 12. CDR3 sequence reads: CASSQPARARGNEQFF. The CDR3 DNA is TGCGCCAGCAGCCAGCCCGCCCGGGCCAGGGGGAATGAGCAGTTCTTC.